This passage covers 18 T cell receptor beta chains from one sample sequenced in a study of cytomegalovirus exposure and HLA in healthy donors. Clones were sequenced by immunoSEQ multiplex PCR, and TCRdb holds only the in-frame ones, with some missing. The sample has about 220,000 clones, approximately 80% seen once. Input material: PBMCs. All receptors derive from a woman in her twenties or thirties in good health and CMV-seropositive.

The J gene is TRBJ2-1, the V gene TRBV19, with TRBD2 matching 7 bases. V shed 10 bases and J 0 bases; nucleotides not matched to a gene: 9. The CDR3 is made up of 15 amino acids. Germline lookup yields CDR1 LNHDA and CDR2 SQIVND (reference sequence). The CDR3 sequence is CATTGGISSYNEQFF. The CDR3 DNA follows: TGTGCCACAACCGGGGGGATTAGCTCCTACAATGAGCAGTTCTTC.

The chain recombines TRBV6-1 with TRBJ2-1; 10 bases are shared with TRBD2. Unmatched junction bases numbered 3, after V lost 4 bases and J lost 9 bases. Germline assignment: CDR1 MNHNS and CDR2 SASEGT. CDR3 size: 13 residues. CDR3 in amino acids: CASSALAGVEQFF. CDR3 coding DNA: TGTGCCAGCAGTGCCCTAGCGGGAGTTGAGCAGTTCTTC.

CDR3 amino acids: CASSPTPGPINTGELFF. CDR3 DNA sequence: TGTGCCAGCAGTCCAACACCGGGCCCGATAAACACCGGGGAGCTGTTTTTT. The chain has TRBV27 and TRBJ2-2; no clear D gene. V was trimmed by 5 bases and J by 2 bases, leaving 18 bases between them. The CDR3 sequence is 17 residues long. Germline CDR1 MNHEY, CDR2 SMNVEV (reference sequence).

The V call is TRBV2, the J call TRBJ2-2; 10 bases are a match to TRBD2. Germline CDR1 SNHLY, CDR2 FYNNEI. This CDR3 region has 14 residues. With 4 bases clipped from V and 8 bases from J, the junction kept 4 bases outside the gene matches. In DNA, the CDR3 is TGTGCCAGCAGTGGGACTAGCGGATGGGGGGAGCTGTTTTTT. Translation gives CASSGTSGWGELFF.

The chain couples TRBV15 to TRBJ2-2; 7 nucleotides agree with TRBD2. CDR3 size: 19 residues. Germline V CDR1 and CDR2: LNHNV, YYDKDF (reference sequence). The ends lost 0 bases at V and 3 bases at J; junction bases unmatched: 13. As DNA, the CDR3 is TGTGCCACCAGCAGAGATAGGTTTTCGGCGGGAGTCGACACCGGGGAGCTGTTTTTT. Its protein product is CATSRDRFSAGVDTGELFF.

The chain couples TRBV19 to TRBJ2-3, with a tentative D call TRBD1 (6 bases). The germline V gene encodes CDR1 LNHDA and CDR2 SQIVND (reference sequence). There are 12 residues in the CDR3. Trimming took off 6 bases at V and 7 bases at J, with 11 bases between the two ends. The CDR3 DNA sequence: TGTGCCAGTAGCCGTGACAGGTATACGCAGTATTTT. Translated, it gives CASSRDRYTQYF.

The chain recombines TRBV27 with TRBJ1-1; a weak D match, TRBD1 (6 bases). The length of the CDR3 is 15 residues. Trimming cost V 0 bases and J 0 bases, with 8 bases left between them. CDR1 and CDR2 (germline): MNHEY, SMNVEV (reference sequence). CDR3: CASSLSGGVNTEAFF. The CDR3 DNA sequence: TGTGCCAGCAGTTTATCGGGGGGCGTGAACACTGAAGCTTTCTTT.

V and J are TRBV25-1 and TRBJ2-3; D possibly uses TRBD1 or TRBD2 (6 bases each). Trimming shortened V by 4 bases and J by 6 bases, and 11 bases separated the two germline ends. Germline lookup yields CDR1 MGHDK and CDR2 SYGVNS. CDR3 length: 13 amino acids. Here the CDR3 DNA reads TGTGCCAGCAGTGGGGGGGCAGGGGATACGCAGTATTTT. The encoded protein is CASSGGAGDTQYF.

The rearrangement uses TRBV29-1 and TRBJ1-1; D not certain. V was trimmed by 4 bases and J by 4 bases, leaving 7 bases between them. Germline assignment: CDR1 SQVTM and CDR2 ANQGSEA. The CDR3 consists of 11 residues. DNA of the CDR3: TGCAGCGTTGGCGTTGGCACTGAAGCTTTCTTT. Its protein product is CSVGVGTEAFF.

As DNA, the CDR3 is TGTGCCAGCAGTTCCCGCTTACGGGGGGTCTATGGCTACACCTTC. Translating gives CASSSRLRGVYGYTF. The chain uses TRBV27 and TRBJ1-2, with D possibly being TRBD1 (5 bases). V dropped 4 bases and J dropped 4 bases, with 16 bases sitting between them. Germline values: CDR1 MNHEY, CDR2 SMNVEV (reference sequence). This CDR3 region has 15 residues.

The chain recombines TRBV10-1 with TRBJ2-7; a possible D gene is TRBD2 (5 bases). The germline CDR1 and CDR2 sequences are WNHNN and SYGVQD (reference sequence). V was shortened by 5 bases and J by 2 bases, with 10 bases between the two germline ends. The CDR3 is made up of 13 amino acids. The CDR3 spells CASSSDGAYEQYF. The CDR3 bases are TGCGCCAGCAGTTCCGACGGGGCCTACGAGCAGTACTTC.

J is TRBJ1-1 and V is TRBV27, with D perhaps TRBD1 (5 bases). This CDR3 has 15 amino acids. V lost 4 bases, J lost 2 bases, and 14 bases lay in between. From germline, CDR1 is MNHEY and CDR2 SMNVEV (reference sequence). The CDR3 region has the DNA TGTGCCAGCAGTTCCGATAGGGGAGACAACACTGAAGCTTTCTTT. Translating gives CASSSDRGDNTEAFF.

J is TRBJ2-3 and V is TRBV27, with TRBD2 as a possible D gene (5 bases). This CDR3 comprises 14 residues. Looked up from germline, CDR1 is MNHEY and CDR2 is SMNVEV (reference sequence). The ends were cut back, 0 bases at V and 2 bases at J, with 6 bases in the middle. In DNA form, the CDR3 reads TGTGCCAGCAGTTTATCGACTAACACAGATACGCAGTATTTT. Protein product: CASSLSTNTDTQYF.

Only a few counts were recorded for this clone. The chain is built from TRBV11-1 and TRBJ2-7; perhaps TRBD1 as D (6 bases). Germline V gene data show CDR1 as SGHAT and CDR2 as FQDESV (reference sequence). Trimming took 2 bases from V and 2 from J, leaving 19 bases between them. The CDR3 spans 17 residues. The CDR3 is CASSLSDPGDVTYEQYF. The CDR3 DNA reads TGTGCCAGCAGCTTATCCGATCCAGGGGACGTTACCTACGAGCAGTACTTC.

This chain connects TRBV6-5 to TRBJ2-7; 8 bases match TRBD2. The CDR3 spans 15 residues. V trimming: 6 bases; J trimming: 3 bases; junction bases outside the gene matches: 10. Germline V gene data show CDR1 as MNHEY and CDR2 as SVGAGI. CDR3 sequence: CASRPSGRGSYEQYF. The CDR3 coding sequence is TGTGCCAGCAGGCCCAGCGGGAGAGGGAGCTACGAGCAGTACTTC.

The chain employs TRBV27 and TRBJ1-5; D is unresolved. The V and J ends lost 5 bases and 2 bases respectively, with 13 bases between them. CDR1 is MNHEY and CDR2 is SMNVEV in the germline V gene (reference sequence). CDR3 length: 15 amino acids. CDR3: CASSPSRVGNQPQHF. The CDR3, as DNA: TGTGCCAGCAGTCCTTCTCGGGTAGGCAATCAGCCCCAGCATTTT.

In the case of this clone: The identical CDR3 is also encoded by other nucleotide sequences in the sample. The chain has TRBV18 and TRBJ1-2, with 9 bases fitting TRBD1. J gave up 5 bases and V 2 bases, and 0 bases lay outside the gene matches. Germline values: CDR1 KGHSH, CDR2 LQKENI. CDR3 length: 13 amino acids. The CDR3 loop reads CASSPGTGYGYTF. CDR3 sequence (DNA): TGTGCCAGCTCACCAGGGACAGGGTATGGCTACACCTTC.

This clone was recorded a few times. The CDR3 nucleotides read TGTGCCAGCTCAACTAGCGCCTCCTACAATGAGCAGTTCTTC. Its protein is CASSTSASYNEQFF. The chain couples TRBV18 to TRBJ2-1; 7 bases line up with TRBD2. V shed 5 bases and J 0 bases; nucleotides not matched to a gene: 1. Looked up from germline, CDR1 is KGHSH and CDR2 is LQKENI. The CDR3 contains 14 residues.